This T cell receptor beta chain was observed in a study of blood T cell repertoires in COVID-19. Between the trimmed V and J ends, which lost 5 bases and 9 bases, there was a span of 11 bases. This CDR3 has 11 residues. Germline V CDR1 and CDR2: MDHEN, SYDVKM. Profiling relied on immunoSEQ multiplex PCR, and the TCRdb table lists in-frame clones only, not all of them. This table holds about 270,000 clones, approximately 90% found once. Enrolled through a virtual design, the participants were between about 18 and 100 years of age and came from about two dozen US areas. The study recruited exposed participants who had met a COVID-19 case within 2 weeks before entry.

Sequencing was performed on PBMCs or T cells enriched from blood (not recorded which). The sequence was obtained from a man aged 35 to 55 who had been exposed to COVID-19. V is TRBV28 and J is TRBJ2-7; D remains unclear. The CDR3 DNA is TGTGCCAGCAGTGGAAATCGGGTGCAGTACTTC. It specifies CASSGNRVQYF. Full variable domain (outside the CDR3, taken from reference TRBV28 and TRBJ2-7): DVKVTQSSRYLVKRTGEKVFLECVQDMDHENMFWYRQDPGLGLRLIYFSYDVKMKEKGDIPEGYSVSREKKERFSLILESASTNQTSMYLCASSGNRVQYFGPGTRLTVT.